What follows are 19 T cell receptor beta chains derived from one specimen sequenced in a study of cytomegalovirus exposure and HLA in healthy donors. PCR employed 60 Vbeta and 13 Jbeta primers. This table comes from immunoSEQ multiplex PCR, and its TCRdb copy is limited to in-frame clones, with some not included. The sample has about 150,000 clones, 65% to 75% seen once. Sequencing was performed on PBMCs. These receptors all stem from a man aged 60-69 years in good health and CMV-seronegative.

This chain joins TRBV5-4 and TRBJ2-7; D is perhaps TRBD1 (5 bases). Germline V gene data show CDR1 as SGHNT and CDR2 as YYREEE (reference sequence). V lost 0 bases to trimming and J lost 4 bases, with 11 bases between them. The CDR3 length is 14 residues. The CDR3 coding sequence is TGTGCCAGCAGCTTGGCCACGCAGGGTTACGAGCAGTACTTC. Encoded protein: CASSLATQGYEQYF.

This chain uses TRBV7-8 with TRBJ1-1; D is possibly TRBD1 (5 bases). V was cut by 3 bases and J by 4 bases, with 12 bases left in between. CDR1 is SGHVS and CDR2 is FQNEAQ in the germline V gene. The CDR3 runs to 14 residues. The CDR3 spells CASSFTGGFTEAFF. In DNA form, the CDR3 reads TGTGCCAGCAGCTTCACGGGGGGATTCACTGAAGCTTTCTTT. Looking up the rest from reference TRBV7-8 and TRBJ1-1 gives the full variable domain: GAGVSQSPRYKVAKRGQDVALRCDPISGHVSLFWYQQALGQGPEFLTYFQNEAQLDKSGLPSDRFFAERPEGSVSTLKIQRTQQEDSAVYLCASSFTGGFTEAFFGQGTRLTVV.

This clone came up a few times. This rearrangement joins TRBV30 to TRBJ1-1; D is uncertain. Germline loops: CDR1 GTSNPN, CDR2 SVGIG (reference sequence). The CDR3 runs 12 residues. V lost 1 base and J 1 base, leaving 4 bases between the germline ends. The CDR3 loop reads CAWSDGNTEAFF. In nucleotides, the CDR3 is TGTGCCTGGAGTGACGGGAACACTGAAGCTTTCTTT.

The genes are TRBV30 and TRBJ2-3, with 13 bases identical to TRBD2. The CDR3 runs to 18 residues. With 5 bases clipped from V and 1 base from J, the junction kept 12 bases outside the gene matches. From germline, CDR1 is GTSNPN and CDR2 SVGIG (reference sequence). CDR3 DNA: TGTGCCTGGGGCAGAGGACTAGCGGGAGCTATGGGCACAGATACGCAGTATTTT. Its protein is CAWGRGLAGAMGTDTQYF.

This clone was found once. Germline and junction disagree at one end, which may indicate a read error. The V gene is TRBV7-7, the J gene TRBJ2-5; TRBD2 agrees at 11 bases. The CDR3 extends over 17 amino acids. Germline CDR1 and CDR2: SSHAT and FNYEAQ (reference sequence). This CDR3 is CASSPGSGLAGLETQYF. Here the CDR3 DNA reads TGTGCTAGCAGCCCCGGGTCAGGACTAGCGGGTCTTGAGACCCAGTACTTC.

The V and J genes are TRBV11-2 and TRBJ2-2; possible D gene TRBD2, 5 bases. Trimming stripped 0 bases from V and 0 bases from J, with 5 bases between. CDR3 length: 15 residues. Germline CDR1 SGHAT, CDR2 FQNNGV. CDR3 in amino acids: CASSLELANTGELFF. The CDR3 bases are TGTGCCAGCAGCTTAGAACTAGCGAACACCGGGGAGCTGTTTTTT.

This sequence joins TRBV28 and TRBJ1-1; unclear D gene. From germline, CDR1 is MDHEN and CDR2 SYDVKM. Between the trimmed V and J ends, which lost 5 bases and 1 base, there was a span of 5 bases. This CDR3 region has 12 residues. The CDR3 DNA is TGTGCCAGCAGTGGCACGAACACTGAAGCTTTCTTT. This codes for CASSGTNTEAFF.

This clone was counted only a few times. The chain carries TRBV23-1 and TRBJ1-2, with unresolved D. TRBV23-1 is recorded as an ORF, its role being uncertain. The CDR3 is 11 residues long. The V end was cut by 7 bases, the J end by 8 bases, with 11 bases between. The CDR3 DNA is TGCGCCAGCACGCGCCTATGGGGCTACACCTTC. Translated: CASTRLWGYTF.

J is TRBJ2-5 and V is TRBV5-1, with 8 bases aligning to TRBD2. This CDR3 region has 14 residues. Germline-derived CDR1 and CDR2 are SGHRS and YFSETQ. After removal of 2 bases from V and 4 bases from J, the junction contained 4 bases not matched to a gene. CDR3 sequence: CASSLVSGRETQYF. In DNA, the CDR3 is TGCGCCAGCAGCTTAGTAAGCGGGAGAGAGACCCAGTACTTC. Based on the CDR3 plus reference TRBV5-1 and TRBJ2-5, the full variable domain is KAGVTQTPRYLIKTRGQQVTLSCSPISGHRSVSWYQQTPGQGLQFLFEYFSETQRNKGNFPGRFSGRQFSNSRSEMNVSTLELGDSALYLCASSLVSGRETQYFGPGTRLLVL.

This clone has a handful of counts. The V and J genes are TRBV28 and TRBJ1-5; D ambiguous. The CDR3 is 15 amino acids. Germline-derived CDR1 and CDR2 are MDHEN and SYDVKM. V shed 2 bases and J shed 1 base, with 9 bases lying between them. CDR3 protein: CASSLKGGSNQPQHF. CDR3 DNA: TGTGCCAGCAGTTTAAAGGGCGGGAGCAATCAGCCCCAGCATTTT.

CDR3 DNA: TGCGCCAGCACCCGGGGGGAAAGAAACACTGAAGCTTTCTTT. Translation: CASTRGERNTEAFF. The chain combines TRBV5-1 with TRBJ1-1; possibly TRBD1 for D (5 bases). Trimming shortened V by 6 bases and J by 2 bases, and 14 bases separated the two germline ends. Germline CDR1 and CDR2: SGHRS and YFSETQ. This CDR3 spans 14 amino acids.

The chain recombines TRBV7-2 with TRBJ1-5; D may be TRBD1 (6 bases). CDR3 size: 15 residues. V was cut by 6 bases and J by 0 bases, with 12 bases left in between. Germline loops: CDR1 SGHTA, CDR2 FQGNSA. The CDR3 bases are TGTGCCAGCAGGTTGACAGGAACTAGCAATCAGCCCCAGCATTTT. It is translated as CASRLTGTSNQPQHF.

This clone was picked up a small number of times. The CDR3 DNA is TGTGCCAGCATTGGACTAGCAGCTTACAATGAGCAGTTCTTC. Protein sequence: CASIGLAAYNEQFF. The chain is built from TRBV2 and TRBJ2-1, with 8 bases identical to TRBD2. The CDR3 sequence is 14 residues long. V lost 7 bases and J lost 4; bases outside the gene matches: 6. Germline CDR1 is SNHLY and CDR2 is FYNNEI.

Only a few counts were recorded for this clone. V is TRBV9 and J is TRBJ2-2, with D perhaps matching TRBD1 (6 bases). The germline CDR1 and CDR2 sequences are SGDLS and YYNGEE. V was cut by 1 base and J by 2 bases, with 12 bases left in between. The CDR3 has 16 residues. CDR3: CASSVLQGSNTGELFF. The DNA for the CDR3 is TGTGCCAGCAGCGTACTACAGGGTTCTAACACCGGGGAGCTGTTTTTT.

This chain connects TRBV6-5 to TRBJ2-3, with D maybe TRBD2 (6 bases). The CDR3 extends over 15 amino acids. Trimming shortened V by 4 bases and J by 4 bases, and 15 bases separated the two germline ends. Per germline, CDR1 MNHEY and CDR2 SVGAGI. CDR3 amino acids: CASSSRLEDSDTQYF. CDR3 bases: TGTGCCAGCAGTTCGAGACTAGAAGATTCAGATACGCAGTATTTT.

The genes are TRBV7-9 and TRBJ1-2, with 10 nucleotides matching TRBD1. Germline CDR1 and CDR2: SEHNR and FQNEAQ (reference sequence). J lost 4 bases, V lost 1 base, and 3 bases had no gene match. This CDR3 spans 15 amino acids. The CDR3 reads CASSLVGTGAYGYTF. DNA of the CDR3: TGTGCCAGCAGCTTAGTCGGGACAGGGGCCTATGGCTACACCTTC.

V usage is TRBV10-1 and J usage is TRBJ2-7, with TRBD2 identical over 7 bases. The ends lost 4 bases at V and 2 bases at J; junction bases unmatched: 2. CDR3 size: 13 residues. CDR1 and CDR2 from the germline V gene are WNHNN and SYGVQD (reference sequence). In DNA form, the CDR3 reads TGCGCCAGCAGTGTTAGCGGGCCCTACGAGCAGTACTTC. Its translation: CASSVSGPYEQYF.

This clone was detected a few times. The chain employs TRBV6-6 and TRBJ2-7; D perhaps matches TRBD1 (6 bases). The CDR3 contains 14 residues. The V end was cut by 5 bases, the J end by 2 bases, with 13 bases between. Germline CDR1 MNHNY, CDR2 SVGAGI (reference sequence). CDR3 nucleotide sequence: TGTGCCAGCAGTCCCTGGACAGCCGCCTACGAGCAGTACTTC. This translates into CASSPWTAAYEQYF.

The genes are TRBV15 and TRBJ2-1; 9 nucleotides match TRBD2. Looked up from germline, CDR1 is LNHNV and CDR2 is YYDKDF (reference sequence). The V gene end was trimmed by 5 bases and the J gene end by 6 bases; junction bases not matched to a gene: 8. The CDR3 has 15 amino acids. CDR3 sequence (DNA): TGTGCCACCAGCGGCGGGAGGGGGACCCGCAATGAGCAGTTCTTC. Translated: CATSGGRGTRNEQFF. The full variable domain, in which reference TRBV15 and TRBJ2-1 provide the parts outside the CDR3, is DAMVIQNPRYQVTQFGKPVTLSCSQTLNHNVMYWYQQKSSQAPKLLFHYYDKDFNNEADTPDNFQSRRPNTSFCFLDIRSPGLGDTAMYLCATSGGRGTRNEQFFGPGTRLTVL.